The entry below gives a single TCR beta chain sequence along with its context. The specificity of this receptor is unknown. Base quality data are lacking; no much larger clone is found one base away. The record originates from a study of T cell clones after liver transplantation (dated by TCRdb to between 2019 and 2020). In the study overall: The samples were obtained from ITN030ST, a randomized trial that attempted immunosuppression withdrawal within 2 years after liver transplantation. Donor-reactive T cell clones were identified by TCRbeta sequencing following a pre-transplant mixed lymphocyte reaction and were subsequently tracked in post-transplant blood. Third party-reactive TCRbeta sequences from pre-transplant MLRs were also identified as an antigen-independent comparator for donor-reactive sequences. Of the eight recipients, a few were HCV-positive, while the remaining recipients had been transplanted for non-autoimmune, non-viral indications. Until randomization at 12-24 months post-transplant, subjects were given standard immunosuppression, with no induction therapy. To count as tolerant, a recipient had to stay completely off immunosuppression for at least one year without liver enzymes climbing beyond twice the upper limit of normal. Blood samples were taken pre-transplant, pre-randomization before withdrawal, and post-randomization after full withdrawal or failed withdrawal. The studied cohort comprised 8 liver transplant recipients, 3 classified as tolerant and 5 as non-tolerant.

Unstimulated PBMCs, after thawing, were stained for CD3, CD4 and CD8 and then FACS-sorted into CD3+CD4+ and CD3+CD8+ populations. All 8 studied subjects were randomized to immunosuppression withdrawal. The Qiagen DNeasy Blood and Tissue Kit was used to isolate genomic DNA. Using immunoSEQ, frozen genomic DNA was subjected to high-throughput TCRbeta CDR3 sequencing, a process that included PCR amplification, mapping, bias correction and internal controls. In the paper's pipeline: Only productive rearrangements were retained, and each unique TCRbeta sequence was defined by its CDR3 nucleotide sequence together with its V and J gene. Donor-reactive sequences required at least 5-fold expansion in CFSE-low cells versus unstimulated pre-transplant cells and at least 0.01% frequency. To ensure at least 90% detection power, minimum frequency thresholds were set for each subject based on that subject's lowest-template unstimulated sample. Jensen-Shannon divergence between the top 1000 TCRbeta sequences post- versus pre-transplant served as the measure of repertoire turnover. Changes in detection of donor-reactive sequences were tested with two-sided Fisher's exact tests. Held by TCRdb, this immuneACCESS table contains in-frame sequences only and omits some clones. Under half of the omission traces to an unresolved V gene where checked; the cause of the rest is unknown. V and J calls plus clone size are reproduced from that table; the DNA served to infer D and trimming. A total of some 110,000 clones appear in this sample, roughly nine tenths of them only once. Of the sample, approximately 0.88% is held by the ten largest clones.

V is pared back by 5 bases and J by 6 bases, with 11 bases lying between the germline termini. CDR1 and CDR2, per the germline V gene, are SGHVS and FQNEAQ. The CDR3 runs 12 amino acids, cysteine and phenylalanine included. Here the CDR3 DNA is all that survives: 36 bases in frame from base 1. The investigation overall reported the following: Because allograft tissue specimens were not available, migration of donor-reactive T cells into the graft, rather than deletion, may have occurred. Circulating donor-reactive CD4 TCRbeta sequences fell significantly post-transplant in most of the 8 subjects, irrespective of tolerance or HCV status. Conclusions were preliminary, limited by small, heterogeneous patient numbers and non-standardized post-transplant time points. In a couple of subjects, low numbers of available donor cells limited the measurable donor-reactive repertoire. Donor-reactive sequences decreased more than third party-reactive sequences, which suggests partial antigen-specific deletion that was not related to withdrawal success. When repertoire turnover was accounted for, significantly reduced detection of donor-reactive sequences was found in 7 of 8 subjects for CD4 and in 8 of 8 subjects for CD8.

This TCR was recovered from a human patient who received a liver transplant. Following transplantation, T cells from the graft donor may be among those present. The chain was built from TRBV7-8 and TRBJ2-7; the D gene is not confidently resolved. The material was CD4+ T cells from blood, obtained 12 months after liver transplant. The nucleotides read TGTGCCAGCAGCCTTGCAGGTGGCGAGCAGTACTTC. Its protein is CASSLAGGEQYF.